This TCR beta chain was profiled in a study of OX40 agonist ivuxolimab in advanced cancers. Turning to the study itself: Patients were infused with ivuxolimab every 2 weeks at 0.01 to 10 mg/kg. Patients were roughly 87% male with ages about 23 to 90, mean about 60. General study results and limits: Undetermined was the antigen specificity of the expanded peripheral T cells.

Remarks on this clone: Its matching antigen is unknown.

Trimming left V 3 bases short and J 4 bases short, with 6 bases between. Germline V gives CDR1 SGHVS, CDR2 FQNEAQ. The CDR3 consists of 12 residues. Only in-frame clones appear in the TCRdb table, and some are missing; sequencing was by immunoSEQ multiplex PCR. The sample holds about 35,000 clones; roughly 90% are singletons and the top ten take roughly a third. Systemic immunosuppression or a history of autoimmune disease excluded patients. V gene TRBV7-8 combines with J gene TRBJ1-2; no definite D call. The sequenced sample was CD4+ or CD8+ T cells sorted from blood, obtained in a trial of the OX40 agonist ivuxolimab. This receptor was obtained from an adult with an advanced solid tumor such as melanoma, head and neck, liver or kidney cancer. Here the CDR3 reads CASSLESYGYTF. The CDR3 DNA is TGTGCCAGCAGCTTGGAGAGCTATGGCTACACCTTC. Full variable domain (remainder filled in from reference TRBV7-8 and TRBJ1-2): GAGVSQSPRYKVAKRGQDVALRCDPISGHVSLFWYQQALGQGPEFLTYFQNEAQLDKSGLPSDRFFAERPEGSVSTLKIQRTQQEDSAVYLCASSLESYGYTFGSGTRLTVV.